This TCR beta chain came from a study of T cells in Graves' hyperthyroidism and ophthalmopathy (dated by TCRdb to the late 2010s). Context from the whole study: Peripheral blood was collected at initial diagnosis, before any treatment. A discovery cohort of fewer than 110 patients, about 40 with Graves' ophthalmopathy and approximately 60 with stable Graves' hyperthyroidism, was used to find distinguishing TCR V-J signatures. Prospective prediction of ophthalmopathy was tested in an independent validation cohort consisting of about 19 hyperthyroidism patients and 15 or so patients who later progressed to ophthalmopathy. The roughly 91 discovery patients were randomly divided into training and test sets at a 7:3 ratio. In addition, the study compared T-cell repertoires in thyroid tissue and in blood from several Graves' hyperthyroidism patients. After blood sampling, hyperthyroidism patients were treated with methimazole at a starting dose of 30 mg daily, and ophthalmopathy patients were treated with high-dose intravenous methylprednisolone. According to the paper, TCR Vbeta CDR3 sequencing was carried out on more than 120 peripheral blood samples, which came from about 45 ophthalmopathy, around 74 hyperthyroidism and roughly 17 progressor patients. Overall study outcomes, separate from this receptor: A 13 V-J signature model separated ophthalmopathy from stable hyperthyroidism, with approximately 87% sensitivity and roughly 81% specificity in cross-validation and 80%/75% in testing. In validation, progression to ophthalmopathy was predicted by the model with 55% to 71% sensitivity and roughly 72% specificity, a median of approximately 7.1 months before onset. Most expanded thyroid clonotypes (frequency above 0.001) were also detected in blood, a finding suggesting that blood repertoires may reflect thyroid immune responses. No statistical method was used to set the sample size in advance, and investigators knew the group allocation.

This clonotype was counted at least ten times. It lacks a known antigen. Base quality data are lacking; no much larger clone is found one base away. Hyperthyroidism patients were newly diagnosed, had a disease duration of under 2 months, and were aged 18 to 65 years. Any patient with an uncontrolled infection, another autoimmune disease, pregnancy or lactation was excluded. Diagnoses were based on clinical symptoms, serum thyroxine and TRAb, thyroid ultrasound and orbital computed tomography. For progressor patients, blood was drawn at the first diagnosis of hyperthyroidism, before any ophthalmopathy symptoms had appeared. PBMCs were isolated from 8 to 10 ml of fresh peripheral blood by Ficoll-Paque density gradient centrifugation. Progressor patients were first diagnosed with Graves' hyperthyroidism and then developed ophthalmopathy during follow-up. Total RNA was extracted using Trizol reagent, and RNA quality was assessed on an Agilent 2100 Bioanalyzer.

TCR beta CDR3 regions were amplified from RNA transcripts. The TCR CDR3 was subjected to a first round of RT-PCR using the HTBI primer set and the Qiagen OneStep RT-PCR kit. Libraries were constructed in a second round of multiplex PCR, after which size selection and purification were carried out. Paired-end sequencing of the libraries was performed with 100 bp reads on an Illumina HiSeq2000. In the original analysis: SOAPnuke was used to process the raw data, throwing out any read that contained adapters or uncalled bases, had a mean Phred below 15, or lacked an exact constant-primer or identifier match. COPE v1.2.5 was used to merge the high-quality paired reads, and each unique nucleotide sequence was defined as a clonotype. MiTCR v1.1 was used to align clonotypes to the IMGT TRBV, TRBD and TRBJ reference segments. The analysis was restricted to V-J combinations with a frequency above 0.0001, which together covered over 99% of the repertoires. A TCS score was defined as the ratio between F50 (clonal expansion) and ExV (chaos), using BLOSUM62-based TCRdist between CDR3 peptides within each V-J. Welch's t-statistics and random forest reduced 514 V-J features to 10 to 15, which were used in a naive Bayes classifier (R e1071). TCRdb reworked the public reads: Q25 trimming with fastp, MiXCR clone assembly, productive beta chains retained. Merged by CDR3 protein, the rows form single entries marked with the most common genes and DNA. TCRdb's processing, not the study's, gives the V and J calls here. For this sample there are some 350,000 distinct CDR3 sequences; approximately 15% appear just once. The biggest ten clones account for about a quarter of the sample.

The V end gives up 2 bases and the J end 5 bases, leaving 25 bases in the junction not matched to a gene. The cysteine opens and the phenylalanine closes a CDR3 of 22 amino acids. The retained sequence is limited to the CDR3, 66 bases, with the frame set at the first base. The germline V gene provides CDR1 MNHEY and CDR2 SVGAGI. The specimen sequenced was blood. This receptor chain uses TRBV6-5 and TRBJ2-1; 9 bases in between match TRBD2. The TCR was taken from a young woman with Graves' hyperthyroidism that later progressed to Graves' ophthalmopathy. The nucleotides read TGTGCCAGCAGTTACCTACCCTACTCGGGGGAGCTAGCGGGAACGGGAAACAATGAGCAGTTCTTC. Its amino acids are CASSYLPYSGELAGTGNNEQFF.